This TCR beta chain was captured by sequencing in a study of human T cells and chemical hapten exposure. This CDR3 spans 12 amino acids. From germline, CDR1 is MNHEY and CDR2 SMNVEV (reference sequence). Between the trimmed V and J ends, which lost 5 bases and 5 bases, there was a span of 7 bases. Sample time point: pre-sensitization, week 0. The sample's treatment: therapeutic diphenylcyclopropenone sensitization with weekly scalp DPC. Each CDR3 protein is one row after TCRdb ran MiXCR on the RACE reads. The data hold about 380,000 distinct CDR3 sequences, with 4.5% to 6% observed a single time. This clonotype occurred a few times.

The sequencing used whole blood, collected in connection with sensitization to the hapten diphenylcyclopropenone (DPC). The chain has TRBV27 and TRBJ1-5; D is unclear. The sequence came from a woman in her fifties or sixties with alopecia areata. Some clones in this sample may be carry-over from other donors' samples. The CDR3 DNA is TGTGCCAGCAGTCACATGGATCAGCCCCAGCATTTT. This codes for CASSHMDQPQHF.